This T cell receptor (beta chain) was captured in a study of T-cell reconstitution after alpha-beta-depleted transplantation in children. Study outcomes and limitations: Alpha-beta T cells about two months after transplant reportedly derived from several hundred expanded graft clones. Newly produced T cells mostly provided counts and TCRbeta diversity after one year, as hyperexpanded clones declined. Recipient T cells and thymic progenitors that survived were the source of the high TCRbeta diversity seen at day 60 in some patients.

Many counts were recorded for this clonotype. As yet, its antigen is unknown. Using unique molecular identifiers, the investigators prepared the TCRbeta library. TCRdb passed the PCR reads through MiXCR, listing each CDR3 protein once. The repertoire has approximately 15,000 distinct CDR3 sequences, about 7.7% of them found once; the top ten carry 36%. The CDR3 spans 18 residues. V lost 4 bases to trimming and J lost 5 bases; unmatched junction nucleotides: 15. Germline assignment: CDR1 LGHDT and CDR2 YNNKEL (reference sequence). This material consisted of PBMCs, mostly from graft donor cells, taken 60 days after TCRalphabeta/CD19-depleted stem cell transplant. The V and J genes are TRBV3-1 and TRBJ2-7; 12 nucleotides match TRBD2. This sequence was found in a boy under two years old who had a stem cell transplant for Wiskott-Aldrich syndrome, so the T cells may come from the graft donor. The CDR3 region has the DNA TGTGCCAGCAGCCCAAGAGCGTCGGCTAGCGGGAGGGCCCACGAGCAGTACTTC. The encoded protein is CASSPRASASGRAHEQYF.